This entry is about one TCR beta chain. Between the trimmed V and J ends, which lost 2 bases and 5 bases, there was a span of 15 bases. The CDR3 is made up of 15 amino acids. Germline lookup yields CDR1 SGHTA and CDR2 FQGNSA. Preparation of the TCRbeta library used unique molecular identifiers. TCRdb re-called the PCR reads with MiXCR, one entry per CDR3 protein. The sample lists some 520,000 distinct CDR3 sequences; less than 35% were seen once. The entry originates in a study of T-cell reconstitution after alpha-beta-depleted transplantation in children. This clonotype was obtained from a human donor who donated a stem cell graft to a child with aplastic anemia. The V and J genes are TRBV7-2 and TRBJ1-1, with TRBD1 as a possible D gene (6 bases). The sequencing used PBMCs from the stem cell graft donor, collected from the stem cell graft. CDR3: CASSLSVGGLTEAFF. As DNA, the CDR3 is TGTGCCAGCAGCTTATCGGTTGGGGGGCTAACTGAAGCTTTCTTT.